The T cell receptor beta chain described here comes from a study of CD8 T cells in Susac syndrome (dated by TCRdb to the late 2010s). With regard to the full study: The study used repertoire sequencing to test whether antigen drove CD8+ T cell activation and differentiation in Susac syndrome. The clonality of the CD8+ T cell repertoire was compared across around twelve healthy donors, roughly 14 Susac syndrome patients and 15 multiple sclerosis patients. Broad study findings and their caveats: The number of individuals in the TCR sequencing and HLA analysis was recognized as being relatively small.

RNA was extracted using the RNeasy kit, and roughly 0.45 to 1 microgram was reverse transcribed with random hexamers. TCR beta CDR3 regions were amplified with the immunoSEQ multiplex PCR assay covering 54 Vbeta and 13 Jbeta segments. PCR amplification bias was corrected by using a synthetic template baseline for primer optimization and computational correction. In the paper's pipeline: Only productive sequences were kept, with reads annotated to V, D and J genes according to IMGT and analyzed in immunoSEQ Analyzer. Clonality was calculated as one minus the Shannon entropy normalized by log2 of the number of productive unique sequences. Public and private clones were assessed among the 100 most prevalent clones of each patient and control. Clones were defined as Susac-specific when absent from the healthy and MS cohorts, from over a thousand published viral clones and from other ImmuneACCESS disease sequences. TCRdb trimmed the raw reads at Q25, called clones with MiXCR and kept productive beta chains. Each CDR3 protein gets just one entry, which takes the most common genes and DNA from the rows behind it. TCRdb's processing, not the study's, gives the V and J calls here. The sample table contains tens of thousands of distinct CDR3 sequences; only one count was recorded for just under 95% of them. The ten largest account for roughly 0.42% of the sample.

Notes on this clonotype: What antigen it recognizes has not been identified. No base-level quality is on record; no much larger clone is a single base apart.

Peripheral blood CD8+ and CD4+ T cells from healthy donors, Susac syndrome patients and multiple sclerosis patients were profiled using high-throughput TCR beta sequencing. The multiple sclerosis controls were treatment-naive patients whose relapsing-remitting disease, either stable or active, fulfilled the revised McDonald criteria. Bulk CD8+ and CD4+ T cells were purified magnetically by negative isolation, whereas CD8+ TEMRA cells were enriched by FACS. Blood was drawn into EDTA tubes, processed within 24 hours, and PBMCs were isolated by density gradient centrifugation. PBMCs intended for TCR sequencing were frozen in liquid nitrogen and were later thawed in a 37 degrees C water bath. A purity of at least 90% was achieved for sorted or isolated CD4+, CD8+ and CD8+ TEMRA cells. The CDR3 runs 17 residues from the cysteine to the phenylalanine. Solely the CDR3 DNA is kept, with 51 bases framed from the first base.

The specimen was CD8+ T cells from PBMCs. Here the chain combines TRBV12-2 and TRBJ2-7; whether TRBD2, the table's D call, matches the DNA was not checked. TRBV12-2 is designated a pseudogene. The TCR comes from a human donor with multiple sclerosis. The CDR3 reads CASRLTSGLLLTYEQYF. The nucleotides read TGTGCAAGTCGCTTAACTAGCGGGCTTCTCCTGACCTACGAGCAGTACTTC.